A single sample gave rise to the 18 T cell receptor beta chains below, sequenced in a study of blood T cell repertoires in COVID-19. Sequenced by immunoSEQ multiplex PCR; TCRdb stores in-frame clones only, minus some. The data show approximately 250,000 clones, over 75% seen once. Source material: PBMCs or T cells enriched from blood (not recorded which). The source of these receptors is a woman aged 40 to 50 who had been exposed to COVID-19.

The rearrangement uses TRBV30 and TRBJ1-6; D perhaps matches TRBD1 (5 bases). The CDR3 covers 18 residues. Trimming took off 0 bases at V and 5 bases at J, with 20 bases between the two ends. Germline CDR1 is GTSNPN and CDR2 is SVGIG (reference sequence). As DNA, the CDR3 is TGTGCCTGGAGTGTATCCAGGGTGTTCGTACGGAATAATTCACCCCTCCACTTT. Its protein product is CAWSVSRVFVRNNSPLHF.

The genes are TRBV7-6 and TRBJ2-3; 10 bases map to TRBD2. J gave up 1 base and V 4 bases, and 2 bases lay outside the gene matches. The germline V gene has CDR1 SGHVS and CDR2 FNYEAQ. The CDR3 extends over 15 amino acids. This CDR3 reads CASSWTSGRTDTQYF. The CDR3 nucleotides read TGTGCCAGCAGCTGGACTAGCGGACGCACAGATACGCAGTATTTT.

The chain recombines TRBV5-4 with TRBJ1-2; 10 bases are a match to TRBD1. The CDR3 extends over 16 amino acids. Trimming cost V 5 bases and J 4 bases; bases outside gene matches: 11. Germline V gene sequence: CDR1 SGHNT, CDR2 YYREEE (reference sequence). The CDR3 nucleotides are TGTGCCAGCAGGGATGCCGGGACAGGGGCGATCTATGGCTACACCTTC. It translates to CASRDAGTGAIYGYTF.

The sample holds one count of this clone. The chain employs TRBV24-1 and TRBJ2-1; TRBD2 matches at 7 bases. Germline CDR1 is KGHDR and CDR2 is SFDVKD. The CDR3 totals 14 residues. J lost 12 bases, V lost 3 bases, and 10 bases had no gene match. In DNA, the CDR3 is TGTGCCACCAGTGATACGACTAGCAGTATTAGGCAGTTCTTC. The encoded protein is CATSDTTSSIRQFF.

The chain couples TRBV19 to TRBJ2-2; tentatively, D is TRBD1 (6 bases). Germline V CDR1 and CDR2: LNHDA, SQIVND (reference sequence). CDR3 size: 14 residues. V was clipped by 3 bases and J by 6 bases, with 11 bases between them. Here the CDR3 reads CASSMARGSGELFF. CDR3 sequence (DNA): TGTGCCAGTAGTATGGCCAGGGGATCCGGGGAGCTGTTTTTT.

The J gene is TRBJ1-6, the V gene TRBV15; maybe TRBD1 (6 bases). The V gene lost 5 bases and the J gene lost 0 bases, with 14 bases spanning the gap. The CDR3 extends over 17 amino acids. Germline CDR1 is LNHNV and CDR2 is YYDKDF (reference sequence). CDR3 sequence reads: CATSRGGGSSYNSPLHF. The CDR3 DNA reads TGTGCCACCAGCCGAGGGGGGGGTAGCTCCTATAATTCACCCCTCCACTTT.

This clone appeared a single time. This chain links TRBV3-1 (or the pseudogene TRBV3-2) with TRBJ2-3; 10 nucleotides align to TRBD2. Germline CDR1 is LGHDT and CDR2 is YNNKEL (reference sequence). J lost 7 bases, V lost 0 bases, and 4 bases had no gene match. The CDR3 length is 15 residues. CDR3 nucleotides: TGTGCCAGCAGCCAAGAAGCGGGGGGGCCACATACGCAGTATTTT. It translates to CASSQEAGGPHTQYF.

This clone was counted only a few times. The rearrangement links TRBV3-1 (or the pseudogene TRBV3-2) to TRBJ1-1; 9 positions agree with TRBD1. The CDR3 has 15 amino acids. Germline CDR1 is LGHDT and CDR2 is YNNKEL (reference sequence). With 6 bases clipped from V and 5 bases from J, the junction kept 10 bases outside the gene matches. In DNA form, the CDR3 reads TGTGCCAGCAGTCTTACCGGGACAGGGAATACTGAAGCTTTCTTT. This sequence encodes CASSLTGTGNTEAFF.

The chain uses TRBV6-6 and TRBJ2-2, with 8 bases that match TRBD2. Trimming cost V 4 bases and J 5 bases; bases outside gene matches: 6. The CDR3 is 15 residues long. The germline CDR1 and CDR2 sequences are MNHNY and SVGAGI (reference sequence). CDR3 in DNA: TGTGCCAGCAGTTCCGGGACTAGTGGGACCGGGGAGCTGTTTTTT. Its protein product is CASSSGTSGTGELFF.

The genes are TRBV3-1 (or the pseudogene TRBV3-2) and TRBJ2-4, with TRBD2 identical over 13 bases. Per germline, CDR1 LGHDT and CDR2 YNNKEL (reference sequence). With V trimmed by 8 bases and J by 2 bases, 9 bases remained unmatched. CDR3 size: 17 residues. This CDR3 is CASGRTSGGVSKNIQYF. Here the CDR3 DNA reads TGTGCCAGCGGGAGGACTAGCGGGGGTGTCTCCAAAAACATTCAGTACTTC.

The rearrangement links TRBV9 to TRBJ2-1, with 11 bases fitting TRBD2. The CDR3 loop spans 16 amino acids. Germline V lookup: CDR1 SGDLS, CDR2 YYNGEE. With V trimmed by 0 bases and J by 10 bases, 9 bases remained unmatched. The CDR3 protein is CASSVDGPSGGLEQFF. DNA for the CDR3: TGTGCCAGCAGCGTAGATGGGCCTAGCGGGGGGTTGGAGCAGTTCTTC.

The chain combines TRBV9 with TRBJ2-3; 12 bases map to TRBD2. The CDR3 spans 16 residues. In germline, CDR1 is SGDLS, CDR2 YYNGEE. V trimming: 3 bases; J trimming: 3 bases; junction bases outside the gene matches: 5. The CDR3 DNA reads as TGTGCCAGCAGCGCCAGACTAGCGGGAGTAACAGATACGCAGTATTTT. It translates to CASSARLAGVTDTQYF.

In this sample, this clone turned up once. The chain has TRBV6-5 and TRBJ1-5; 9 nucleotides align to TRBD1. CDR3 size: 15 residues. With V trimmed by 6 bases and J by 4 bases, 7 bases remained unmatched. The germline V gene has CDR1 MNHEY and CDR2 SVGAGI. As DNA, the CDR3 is TGTGCCAGCAGCACGACAGGGGGAATAAATCAGCCCCAGCATTTT. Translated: CASSTTGGINQPQHF.

The CDR3 spells CASSIGQGRGTGNTIYF. The CDR3 DNA is TGTGCCAGTAGTATTGGGCAGGGCCGCGGGACTGGAAACACCATATATTTT. The chain joins TRBV19 to TRBJ1-3, with TRBD1 as a possible D gene (5 bases). There are 17 residues in the CDR3. Germline V gene sequence: CDR1 LNHDA, CDR2 SQIVND (reference sequence). The germline V and J ends were trimmed by 3 bases and 2 bases, with 17 bases remaining between them.

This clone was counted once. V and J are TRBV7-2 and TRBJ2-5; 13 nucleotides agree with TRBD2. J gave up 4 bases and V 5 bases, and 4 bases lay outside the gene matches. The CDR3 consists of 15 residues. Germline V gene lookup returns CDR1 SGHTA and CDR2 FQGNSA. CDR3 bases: TGTGCCAGCAGCCAGGGACTAGCGGGGACAGAGACCCAGTACTTC. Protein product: CASSQGLAGTETQYF. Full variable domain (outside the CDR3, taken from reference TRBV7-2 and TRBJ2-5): GAGVSQSPSNKVTEKGKDVELRCDPISGHTALYWYRQSLGQGLEFLIYFQGNSAPDKSGLPSDRFSAERTGGSVSTLTIQRTQQEDSAVYLCASSQGLAGTETQYFGPGTRLLVL.

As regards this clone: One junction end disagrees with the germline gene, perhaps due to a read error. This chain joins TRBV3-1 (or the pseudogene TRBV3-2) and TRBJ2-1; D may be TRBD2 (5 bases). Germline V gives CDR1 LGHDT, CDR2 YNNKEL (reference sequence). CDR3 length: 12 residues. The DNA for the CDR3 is TGTGCCAGCAGCAAAGAACTAGGTCGGCAGTTCTTC. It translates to CASSKELGRQFF.

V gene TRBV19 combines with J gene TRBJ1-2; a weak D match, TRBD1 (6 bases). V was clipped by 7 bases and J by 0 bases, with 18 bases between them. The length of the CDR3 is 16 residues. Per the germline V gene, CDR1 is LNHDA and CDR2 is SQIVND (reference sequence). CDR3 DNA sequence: TGTGCCAGTACCACAACACCGGGACACACTAACTATGGCTACACCTTC. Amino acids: CASTTTPGHTNYGYTF.

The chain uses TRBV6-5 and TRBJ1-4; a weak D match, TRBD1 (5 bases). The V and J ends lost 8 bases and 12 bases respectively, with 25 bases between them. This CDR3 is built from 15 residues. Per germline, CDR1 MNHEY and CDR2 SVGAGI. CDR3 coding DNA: TGTGCCAGCTCACCATTTCGGGGGGGGTCTGGAGAACTGTTTTTT. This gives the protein CASSPFRGGSGELFF.